Following are 2 T cell receptor beta chains from one sample sequenced in a study of control samples from healthy donors and cancer patients. Clones were read by immunoSEQ multiplex PCR, and TCRdb kept only the in-frame ones, dropping some. This sample yields about 140,000 clones, of which 85% to 95% are seen a single time; under 15% belongs to the top ten. The specimen sequenced was blood. These TCRs come from a man in his forties in good health.

The CDR3 DNA is TGTGCCAGCAGTTACAGAGTTAATGAAAAACTGTTTTTT. Amino acids: CASSYRVNEKLFF. This sequence joins TRBV6-6 and TRBJ1-4; D gene uncertain. Germline V gene data show CDR1 as MNHNY and CDR2 as SVGAGI (reference sequence). The CDR3 consists of 13 residues. Trimming removed 2 bases from V and 4 bases from J, with 5 bases in between.

The V and J genes are TRBV28 and TRBJ1-1; D remains ambiguous. The CDR3 spans 14 residues. The germline CDR1 and CDR2 sequences are MDHEN and SYDVKM. Trimming removed 7 bases at V and 1 base at J, with 13 bases between. CDR3 in DNA: TGTGCCAGCACCTACCTCCTCGGGAACACTGAAGCTTTCTTT. Translating it yields CASTYLLGNTEAFF.